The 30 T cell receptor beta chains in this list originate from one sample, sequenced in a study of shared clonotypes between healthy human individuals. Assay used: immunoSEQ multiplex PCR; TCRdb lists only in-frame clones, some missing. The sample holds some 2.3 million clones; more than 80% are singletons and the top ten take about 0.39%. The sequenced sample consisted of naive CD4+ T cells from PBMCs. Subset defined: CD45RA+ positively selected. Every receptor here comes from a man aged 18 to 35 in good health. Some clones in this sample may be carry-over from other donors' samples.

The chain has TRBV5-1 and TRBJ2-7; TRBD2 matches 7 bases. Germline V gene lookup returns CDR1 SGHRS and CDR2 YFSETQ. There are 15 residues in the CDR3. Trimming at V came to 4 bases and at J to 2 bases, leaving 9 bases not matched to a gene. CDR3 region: CASSRGDEQTYEQYF. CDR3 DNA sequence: TGCGCCAGCAGCCGGGGGGACGAGCAGACCTACGAGCAGTACTTC.

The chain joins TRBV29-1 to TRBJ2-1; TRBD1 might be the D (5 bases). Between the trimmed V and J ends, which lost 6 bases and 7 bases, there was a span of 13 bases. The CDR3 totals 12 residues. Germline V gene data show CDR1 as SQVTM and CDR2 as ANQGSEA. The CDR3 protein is CSVATGGNEQFF. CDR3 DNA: TGCAGCGTGGCAACAGGTGGAAATGAGCAGTTCTTC.

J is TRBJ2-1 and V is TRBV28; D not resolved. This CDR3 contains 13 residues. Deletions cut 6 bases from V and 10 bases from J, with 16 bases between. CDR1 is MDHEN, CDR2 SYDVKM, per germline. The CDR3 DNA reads TGTGCCAGCAGGGGCCCGACCGGGTGGGAGCAGTTCTTC. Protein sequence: CASRGPTGWEQFF.

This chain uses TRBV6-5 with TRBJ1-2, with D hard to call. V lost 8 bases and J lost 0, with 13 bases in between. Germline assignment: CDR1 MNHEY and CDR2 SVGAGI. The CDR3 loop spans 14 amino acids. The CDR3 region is CASGGRTTNYGYTF. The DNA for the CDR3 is TGTGCCAGCGGTGGCCGCACTACTAACTATGGCTACACCTTC.

The CDR3: CASSRDLEDTQYF. The CDR3 DNA reads TGTGCCAGCAGCCGGGACTTGGAAGATACGCAGTATTTT. The J gene is TRBJ2-3, the V gene TRBV6-4; tentative D call: TRBD2 (6 bases). The CDR3 has 13 amino acids. V was clipped by 6 bases and J by 5 bases, with 12 bases between them. Germline CDR1 and CDR2: MRHNA and SNTAGT.

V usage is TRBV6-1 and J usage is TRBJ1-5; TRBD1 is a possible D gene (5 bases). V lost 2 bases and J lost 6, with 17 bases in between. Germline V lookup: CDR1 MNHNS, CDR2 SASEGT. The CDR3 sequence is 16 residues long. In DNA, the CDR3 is TGTGCCAGCAGTGAAATCTCAGGGATGACGAGTCAGCCCCAGCATTTT. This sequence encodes CASSEISGMTSQPQHF.

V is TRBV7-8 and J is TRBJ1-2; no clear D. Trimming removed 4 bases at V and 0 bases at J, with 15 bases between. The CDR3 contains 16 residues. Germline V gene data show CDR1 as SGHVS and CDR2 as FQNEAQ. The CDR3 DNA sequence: TGTGCCAGCAGCTCATGGGATGGGGTGGCTAACTATGGCTACACCTTC. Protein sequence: CASSSWDGVANYGYTF.

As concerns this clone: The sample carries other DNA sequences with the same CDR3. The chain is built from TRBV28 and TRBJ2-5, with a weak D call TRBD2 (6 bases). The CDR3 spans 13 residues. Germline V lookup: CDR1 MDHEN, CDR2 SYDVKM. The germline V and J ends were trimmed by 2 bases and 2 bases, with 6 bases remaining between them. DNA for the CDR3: TGTGCCAGCAGTTTAGGGGGGCAAGAGACCCAGTACTTC. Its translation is CASSLGGQETQYF. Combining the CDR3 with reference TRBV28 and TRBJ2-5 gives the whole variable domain DVKVTQSSRYLVKRTGEKVFLECVQDMDHENMFWYRQDPGLGLRLIYFSYDVKMKEKGDIPEGYSVSREKKERFSLILESASTNQTSMYLCASSLGGQETQYFGPGTRLLVL.

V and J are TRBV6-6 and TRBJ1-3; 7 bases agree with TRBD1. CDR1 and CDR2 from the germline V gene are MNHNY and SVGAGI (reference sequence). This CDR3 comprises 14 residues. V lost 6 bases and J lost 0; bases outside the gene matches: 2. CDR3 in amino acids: CASRDRSSGNTIYF. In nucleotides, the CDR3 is TGTGCCAGCAGGGACAGGAGCTCTGGAAACACCATATATTTT.

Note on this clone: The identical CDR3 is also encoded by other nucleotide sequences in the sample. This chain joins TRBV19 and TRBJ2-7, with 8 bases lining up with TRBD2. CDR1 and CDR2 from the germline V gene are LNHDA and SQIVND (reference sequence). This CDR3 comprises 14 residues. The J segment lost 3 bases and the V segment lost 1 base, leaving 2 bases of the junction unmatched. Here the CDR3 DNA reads TGTGCCAGTAGTATAGGCCGGGGGGGCTACGAGCAGTACTTC. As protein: CASSIGRGGYEQYF.

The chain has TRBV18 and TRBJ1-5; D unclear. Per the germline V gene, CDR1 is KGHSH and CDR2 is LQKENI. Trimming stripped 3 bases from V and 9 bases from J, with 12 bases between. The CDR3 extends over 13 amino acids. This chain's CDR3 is CASSPYRGSPQHF. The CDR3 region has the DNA TGTGCCAGCTCACCCTACCGGGGTTCGCCCCAGCATTTT.

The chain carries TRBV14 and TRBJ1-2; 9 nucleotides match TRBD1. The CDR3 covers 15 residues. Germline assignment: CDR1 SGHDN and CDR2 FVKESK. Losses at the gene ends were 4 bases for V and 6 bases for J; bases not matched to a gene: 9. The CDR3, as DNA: TGTGCCAGCAGCCCAGTGGGACAGGGTTATCATGGCTACACCTTC. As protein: CASSPVGQGYHGYTF.

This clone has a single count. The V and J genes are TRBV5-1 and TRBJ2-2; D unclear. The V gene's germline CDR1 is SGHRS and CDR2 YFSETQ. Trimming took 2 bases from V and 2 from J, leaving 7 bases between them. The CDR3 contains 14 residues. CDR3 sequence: CASSFVGNTGELFF. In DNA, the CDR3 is TGCGCCAGCAGCTTCGTAGGTAACACCGGGGAGCTGTTTTTT.

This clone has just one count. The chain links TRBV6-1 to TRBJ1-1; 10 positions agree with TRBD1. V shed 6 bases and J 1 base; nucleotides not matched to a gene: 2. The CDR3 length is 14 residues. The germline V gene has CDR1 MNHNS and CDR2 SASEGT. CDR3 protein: CASRDRGSNTEAFF. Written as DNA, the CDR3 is TGTGCCAGCAGGGACAGGGGGTCGAACACTGAAGCTTTCTTT.

This CDR3 is CASTRDYGYTF. CDR3 nucleotides: TGTGCCAGCACAAGGGATTATGGCTACACCTTC. The rearrangement uses TRBV6-1 and TRBJ1-2, with no clear D. Per germline, CDR1 MNHNS and CDR2 SASEGT. The CDR3 length is 11 residues. V was pared by 7 bases and J by 5 bases, with 8 bases between.

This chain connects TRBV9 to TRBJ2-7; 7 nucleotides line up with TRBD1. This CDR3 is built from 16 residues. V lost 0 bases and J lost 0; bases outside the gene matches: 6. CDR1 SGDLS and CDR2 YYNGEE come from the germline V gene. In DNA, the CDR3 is TGTGCCAGCAGCGTAGCGGGGACAGCCAGCTCCTACGAGCAGTACTTC. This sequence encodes CASSVAGTASSYEQYF.

CDR3 coding DNA: TGTGCCAGCAGCGTAGTGGGGTGGTATGGGGCCAACGTCCTGACTTTC. Amino acid sequence: CASSVVGWYGANVLTF. V and J are TRBV9 and TRBJ2-6; D is unresolved. Trimming left V 0 bases short and J 3 bases short, with 10 bases between. The germline gives CDR1 SGDLS, CDR2 YYNGEE. CDR3 length: 16 residues.

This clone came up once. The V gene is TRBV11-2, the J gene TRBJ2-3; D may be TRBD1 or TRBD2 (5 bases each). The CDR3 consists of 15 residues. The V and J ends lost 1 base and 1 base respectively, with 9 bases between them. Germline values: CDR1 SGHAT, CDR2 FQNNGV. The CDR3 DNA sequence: TGTGCCAGCAGCTTAGCCGAGGGGCGCACAGATACGCAGTATTTT. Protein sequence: CASSLAEGRTDTQYF.

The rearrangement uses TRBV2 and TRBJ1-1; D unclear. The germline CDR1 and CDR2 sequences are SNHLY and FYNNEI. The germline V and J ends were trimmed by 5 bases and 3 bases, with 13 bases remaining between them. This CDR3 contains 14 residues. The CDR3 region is CASSYSETYTEAFF. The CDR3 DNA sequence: TGTGCCAGCAGTTACTCCGAAACATACACTGAAGCTTTCTTT.

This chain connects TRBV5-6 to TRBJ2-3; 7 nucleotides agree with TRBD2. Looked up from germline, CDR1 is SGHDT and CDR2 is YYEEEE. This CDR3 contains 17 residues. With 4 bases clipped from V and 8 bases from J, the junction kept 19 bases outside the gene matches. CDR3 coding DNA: TGTGCCAGCAGCCTACTAACATCGGGAGGCGGTGTTGGTACGCAGTATTTT. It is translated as CASSLLTSGGGVGTQYF.

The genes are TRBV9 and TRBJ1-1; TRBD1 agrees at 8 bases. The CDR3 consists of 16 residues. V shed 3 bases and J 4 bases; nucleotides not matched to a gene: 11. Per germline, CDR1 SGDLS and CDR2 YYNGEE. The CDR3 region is CASSARQGLVVTEAFF. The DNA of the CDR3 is TGTGCCAGCAGCGCCCGACAGGGGCTGGTAGTCACTGAAGCTTTCTTT.

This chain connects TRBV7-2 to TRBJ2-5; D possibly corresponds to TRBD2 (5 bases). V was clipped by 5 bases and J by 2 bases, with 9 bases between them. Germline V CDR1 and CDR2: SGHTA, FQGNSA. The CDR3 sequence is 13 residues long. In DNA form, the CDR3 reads TGTGCCAGCAGCCTCTGGAGGCAAGAGACCCAGTACTTC. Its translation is CASSLWRQETQYF.

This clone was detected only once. This chain's CDR3 is CASSLSNYEQYF. The DNA for the CDR3 is TGTGCCAGCAGCTTATCTAATTACGAGCAGTACTTC. The chain joins TRBV7-2 to TRBJ2-7; no definite D call. Germline V gene lookup returns CDR1 SGHTA and CDR2 FQGNSA. Trimming took off 2 bases at V and 4 bases at J, with 6 bases between the two ends. The CDR3 contains 12 residues.

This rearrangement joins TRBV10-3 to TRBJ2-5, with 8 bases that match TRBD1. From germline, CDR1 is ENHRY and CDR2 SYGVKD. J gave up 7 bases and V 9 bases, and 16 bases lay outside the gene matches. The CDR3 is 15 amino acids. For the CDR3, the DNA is TGTGCCATAGCCCCAGGGACAGGCCAGGACGGGACCCAGTACTTC. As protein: CAIAPGTGQDGTQYF.

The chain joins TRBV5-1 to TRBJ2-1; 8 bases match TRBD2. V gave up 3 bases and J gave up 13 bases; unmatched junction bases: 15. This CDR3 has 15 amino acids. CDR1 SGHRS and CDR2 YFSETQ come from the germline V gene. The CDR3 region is CASSSDLAGRDSQFF. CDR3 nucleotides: TGCGCCAGCAGCTCGGACTTAGCGGGAAGAGACTCCCAGTTCTTC.

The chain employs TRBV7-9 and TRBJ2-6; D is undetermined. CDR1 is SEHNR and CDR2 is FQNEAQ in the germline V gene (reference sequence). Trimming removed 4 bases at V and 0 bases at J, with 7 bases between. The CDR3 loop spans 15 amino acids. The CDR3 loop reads CASSSASSGANVLTF. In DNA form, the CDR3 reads TGTGCCAGCAGCTCAGCGAGCTCTGGGGCCAACGTCCTGACTTTC.

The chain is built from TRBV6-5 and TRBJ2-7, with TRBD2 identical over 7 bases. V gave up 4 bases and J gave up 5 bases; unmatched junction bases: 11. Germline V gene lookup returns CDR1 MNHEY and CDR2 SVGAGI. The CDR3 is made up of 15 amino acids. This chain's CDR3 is CASSSPGLERDEQYF. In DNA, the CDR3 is TGTGCCAGCAGTTCCCCAGGACTAGAGAGGGACGAGCAGTACTTC.

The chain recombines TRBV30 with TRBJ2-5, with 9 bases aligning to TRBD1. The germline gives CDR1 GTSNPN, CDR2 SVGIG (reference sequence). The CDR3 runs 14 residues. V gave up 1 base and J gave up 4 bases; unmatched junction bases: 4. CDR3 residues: CAWSGDRGRETQYF. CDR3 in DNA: TGTGCCTGGAGTGGTGACAGGGGGAGAGAGACCCAGTACTTC.

The CDR3 is CASSLTGAGSYEQYF. As DNA, the CDR3 is TGTGCCAGCAGCCTGACAGGGGCCGGATCCTACGAGCAGTACTTC. The chain employs TRBV28 and TRBJ2-7; 8 bases fit TRBD1. CDR1 is MDHEN, CDR2 SYDVKM, per germline. The CDR3 spans 15 residues. Trimming cost V 6 bases and J 1 base; bases outside gene matches: 8.

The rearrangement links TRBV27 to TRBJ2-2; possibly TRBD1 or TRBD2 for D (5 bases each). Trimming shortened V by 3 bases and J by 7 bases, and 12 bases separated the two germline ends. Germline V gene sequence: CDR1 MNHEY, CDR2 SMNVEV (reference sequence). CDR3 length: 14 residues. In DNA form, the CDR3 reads TGTGCCAGCAGTTTCTCGGGGCCTGGCGGGGAGCTGTTTTTT. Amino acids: CASSFSGPGGELFF.